Following are 21 T cell receptor beta chains from one sample sequenced in a study of spatial heterogeneity in lung cancer. Study observations and caveats: Higher tumor mutation counts went along with higher counts of expanded intratumoral alpha and beta TCRs.

Their specific antigens are unknown. TCRdb reprocessed the 5' RACE reads with MiXCR, giving one entry per CDR3 protein. The sample holds some 6,200 distinct CDR3 sequences; over 11% are singletons and the top ten take 8% to 10%. The time point is: sample taken at primary tumor resection. Source: lung tumor tissue, taken at surgery. The receptors originated from a male donor with early-stage non-small cell lung cancer.

This clonotype is deemed medium-sized. This beta chain is a stray read from a library made for alpha chains; its abundance is not meaningful. This sequence joins TRBV6-5 and TRBJ1-1; 9 positions match TRBD1. The CDR3 contains 17 residues. V lost 5 bases to trimming and J lost 0 bases; unmatched junction nucleotides: 10. Germline values: CDR1 MNHEY, CDR2 SVGAGI. The chain's CDR3 is CASSRPGTGSMNTEAFF. CDR3 nucleotide sequence: TGTGCCAGCAGTAGACCCGGGACAGGGAGCATGAACACTGAAGCTTTCTTT.

A note on this clonotype: A library made for alpha chains picked up this beta chain off target, so its size means little. V and J are TRBV25-1 and TRBJ2-1; 7 nucleotides agree with TRBD2. This CDR3 spans 13 amino acids. Germline-derived CDR1 and CDR2 are MGHDK and SYGVNS. V shed 1 base and J 13 bases; nucleotides not matched to a gene: 7. Written as DNA, the CDR3 is TGTGCCAGCAGTGAATTCGGGGGAGGGCCTCAGTTCTTC. Translating it yields CASSEFGGGPQFF.

This clonotype qualifies as medium-sized. A library made for alpha chains picked up this beta chain off target, so its size means little. The CDR3 is CASRDYRGLNYGYTF. The CDR3 DNA sequence: TGTGCCAGCAGAGACTACAGGGGGCTTAACTATGGCTACACCTTC. The genes are TRBV6-6 and TRBJ1-2; TRBD1 agrees at 9 bases. This CDR3 has 15 residues. CDR1 and CDR2 from the germline V gene are MNHNY and SVGAGI (reference sequence). V trimming: 6 bases; J trimming: 1 base; junction bases outside the gene matches: 6.

This clonotype showed up just a few times. Because the library targeted alpha chains, this beta chain is an off-target read whose size means little. This chain joins TRBV10-2 and TRBJ2-2, with unresolved D. The V gene lost 7 bases and the J gene lost 6 bases, with 18 bases spanning the gap. CDR1 WSHSY and CDR2 SAAADI come from the germline V gene. The CDR3 runs 15 residues. The CDR3: CASTSLTSKPGELFF. The CDR3 nucleotides are TGCGCCAGCACTTCCCTAACTTCTAAGCCCGGGGAGCTGTTTTTT.

This clonotype is medium-sized by share. Because the library targeted alpha chains, this beta chain is an off-target read whose size means little. V usage is TRBV24-1 and J usage is TRBJ2-1, with D hard to call. Germline values: CDR1 KGHDR, CDR2 SFDVKD. The V and J ends lost 3 bases and 8 bases respectively, with 10 bases between them. This CDR3 has 13 amino acids. The CDR3 nucleotides are TGTGCCACCAGTGATCCCCCCGGTTATGAGCAGTTCTTC. Amino acids: CATSDPPGYEQFF.

Concerning this clonotype itself: A much larger clone sits a single nucleotide away, making a read error possible. The library was built for alpha chains, so this beta chain is an off-target read and its size means little. The DNA for the CDR3 is TGTGCCAGCAGCTTTGGGCAGGGGTACTATGGCTACACCTTC. Translating gives CASSFGQGYYGYTF. The chain recombines TRBV5-4 with TRBJ1-2; TRBD1 might be the D (6 bases). Trimming pared 2 bases from V and 3 bases from J, leaving 11 bases between. Per germline, CDR1 SGHNT and CDR2 YYREEE (reference sequence). The CDR3 is made up of 14 amino acids.

In regard to this clonotype: Since it is a stray read in a library aimed at alpha chains, this beta chain has a size that is not meaningful. This rearrangement joins TRBV27 to TRBJ2-1; 8 bases line up with TRBD2. CDR3 size: 15 residues. In germline, CDR1 is MNHEY, CDR2 SMNVEV (reference sequence). V was clipped by 6 bases and J by 6 bases; unmatched bases: 10. The CDR3 nucleotides are TGTGCCAGCAGATTAAGACGGGAGGGTATCAATGAGCAGTTCTTC. Its translation is CASRLRREGINEQFF.

For this clonotype: In a library made to pick up alpha chains, this beta chain is a stray read with a size that means little. The chain uses TRBV6-6 and TRBJ2-7; possibly TRBD1 for D (5 bases). CDR1 is MNHNY, CDR2 SVGAGI, per germline (reference sequence). Trimming took 9 bases from V and 1 from J, leaving 7 bases between them. This CDR3 contains 11 residues. CDR3 nucleotide sequence: TGTGCCAGTGGACATTCCTACGAGCAGTACTTC. Translating gives CASGHSYEQYF.

This clonotype is classed as medium-sized. Being off target in a library aimed at alpha chains, this beta chain has a size of little meaning. The chain is built from TRBV2 and TRBJ1-1; TRBD1 is a possible D gene (6 bases). CDR1 and CDR2 (germline): SNHLY, FYNNEI. This CDR3 has 14 amino acids. With 6 bases removed from V and 1 base from J, the gap between germline ends came to 12 bases. This chain's CDR3 is CASRGLGGNTEAFF. CDR3 nucleotide sequence: TGTGCCAGCAGAGGTTTAGGGGGGAACACTGAAGCTTTCTTT.

This clonotype was observed many times. Because this beta chain is a stray read in a library intended to capture alpha chains, its abundance should not be given much weight. The chain links TRBV27 to TRBJ1-4; unclear D gene. There are 14 residues in the CDR3. Per the germline V gene, CDR1 is MNHEY and CDR2 is SMNVEV (reference sequence). V was pared by 4 bases and J by 1 base, with 7 bases between. Written as DNA, the CDR3 is TGTGCCAGCAGTTCAGTGGGAACTAATGAAAAACTGTTTTTT. Protein sequence: CASSSVGTNEKLFF.

Turning to this clonotype: This beta chain turned up in a library designed for alpha chains; as an off-target read, its abundance says little. V and J are TRBV9 and TRBJ1-2; D gene unclear. Germline assignment: CDR1 SGDLS and CDR2 YYNGEE. The CDR3 is made up of 14 amino acids. The ends were cut back, 1 base at V and 8 bases at J, with 15 bases in the middle. This CDR3 reads CASSVQAADGGYTF. The CDR3 DNA is TGTGCCAGCAGCGTACAAGCAGCGGATGGCGGCTACACCTTC.

In its sample, this clonotype is medium-sized. This beta chain is a stray read from a library made for alpha chains; its abundance is not meaningful. J is TRBJ1-1 and V is TRBV20-1; D is perhaps TRBD1 (5 bases). Germline CDR1 and CDR2: DFQATT and SNEGSKA (reference sequence). The CDR3 extends over 13 amino acids. Trimming pared 0 bases from V and 0 bases from J, leaving 5 bases between. The CDR3 loop reads CSAREDMNTEAFF. In DNA, the CDR3 is TGCAGTGCTAGAGAGGACATGAACACTGAAGCTTTCTTT.

Concerning this clonotype itself: For a library built for alpha chains, this beta chain is a stray read; little rests on its size. The rearrangement joins TRBV12-3 or TRBV12-4 to TRBJ1-1, with 10 bases identical to TRBD1. This CDR3 contains 17 residues. The V and J ends lost 6 bases and 8 bases, in that order; junction bases with no gene match: 18. CDR3: CASSPPGQGFGQKEAFF. In DNA, the CDR3 is TGTGCCAGCAGCCCCCCGGGACAGGGGTTTGGACAGAAAGAAGCTTTCTTT.

Ten or more counts support this clonotype. This beta chain appears as a stray read in a library generated for alpha chains; its size is not informative. The chain links TRBV21-1 to TRBJ1-5; TRBD1 reflects the table's D call only, with no check against the DNA. TRBV21-1 is assigned pseudogene status. The CDR3 consists of 17 residues. The CDR3 DNA sequence: TGTGCCAGCAGTACCCGGGACAGGGGGCTAAGCAATCAGCCCCAGCATTTT. Its translation: CASSTRDRGLSNQPQHF.

This clonotype has only a few counts. This beta chain is an off-target read within a library intended for alpha chains, so its frequency means little. This chain connects TRBV6-2 or TRBV6-3 to TRBJ1-2; a possible D gene is TRBD1 (5 bases). The CDR3 has 14 amino acids. Trimming removed 6 bases from V and 4 bases from J, with 15 bases in between. From germline, CDR1 is MNHEY and CDR2 SVGEGT. The CDR3 DNA sequence: TGTGCCAGCAGGCGGGACTCAAACTTCTATGGCTACACCTTC. Translated, it gives CASRRDSNFYGYTF.

The table lists this clonotype with many counts. This beta chain is off target for a library built for alpha chains, so its abundance means little. The CDR3 DNA reads as TGTGCCAGCAGTGTATCGGGACAGGGTCCGAAGGAGCAGTACTTC. This codes for CASSVSGQGPKEQYF. The chain employs TRBV6-1 and TRBJ2-7; TRBD1 matches 9 bases. Germline CDR1 and CDR2: MNHNS and SASEGT. V was pared by 4 bases and J by 7 bases, with 11 bases of the junction left unmatched. The CDR3 runs 15 residues.

By share of the sample, this clonotype is medium-sized. This beta chain slipped into a library made for alpha chains as a stray read, so its size is not meaningful. The chain carries TRBV20-1 and TRBJ1-2, with a tentative D call TRBD1 (5 bases). The germline V gene encodes CDR1 DFQATT and CDR2 SNEGSKA (reference sequence). CDR3 size: 15 residues. The V and J ends lost 5 bases and 4 bases respectively, with 20 bases between them. CDR3: CSAPPTSGTPYGYTF. Here the CDR3 DNA reads TGCAGTGCTCCACCCACTTCCGGGACCCCCTATGGCTACACCTTC.

This clonotype counts as medium-sized. Within a library made for alpha chains, this beta chain is off target, and its count is uninformative. The chain has TRBV28 and TRBJ1-2; D unclear. This CDR3 is built from 17 residues. V lost 2 bases and J lost 2, with 18 bases in between. Germline V gives CDR1 MDHEN, CDR2 SYDVKM. The CDR3 region has the DNA TGTGCCAGCAGTTTACGTCACACTTGGAATATCAACTATGGCTACACCTTC. Its protein product is CASSLRHTWNINYGYTF.

This clonotype was observed at least ten times. In a library made to pick up alpha chains, this beta chain is a stray read with a size that means little. The chain recombines TRBV13 with TRBJ2-5; 9 bases align to TRBD1. The CDR3 contains 14 residues. Trimming took 8 bases from V and 2 from J; bases not matched to a gene: 6. Germline CDR1 PRHDT, CDR2 FYEKMQ (reference sequence). The CDR3 DNA reads as TGTGCCAGCCGGGGACAGGGTCAACAAGAGACCCAGTACTTC. It codes for CASRGQGQQETQYF.

The table lists this clonotype with a count of one. As the CDR3 is not closed by the conserved phenylalanine or tryptophan, this likely results from a read error. Within a library made for alpha chains, this beta chain is off target, and its count is uninformative. The chain carries TRBV18 and TRBJ2-7; no definite D call. The CDR3 totals 13 residues. CDR1 is KGHSH, CDR2 LQKENI, per germline. V was pared by 3 bases and J by 3 bases, with 9 bases between. The CDR3 DNA reads TGTGCCAGCTCACCGGCGGCGGACTACGAGCAGTACTAC. It yields the protein CASSPAADYEQYY.

This clonotype was counted ten times or more. A library made for alpha chains picked up this beta chain off target, so its size means little. The chain recombines TRBV7-9 with TRBJ1-5, with D perhaps TRBD1 (5 bases). V lost 2 bases, J lost 2 bases, and 10 bases lay in between. The V gene's germline CDR1 is SEHNR and CDR2 FQNEAQ (reference sequence). This CDR3 spans 15 amino acids. CDR3 loop: CASSLSGFGNQPQHF. The CDR3 region has the DNA TGTGCCAGCAGCTTATCAGGGTTCGGCAATCAGCCCCAGCATTTT.